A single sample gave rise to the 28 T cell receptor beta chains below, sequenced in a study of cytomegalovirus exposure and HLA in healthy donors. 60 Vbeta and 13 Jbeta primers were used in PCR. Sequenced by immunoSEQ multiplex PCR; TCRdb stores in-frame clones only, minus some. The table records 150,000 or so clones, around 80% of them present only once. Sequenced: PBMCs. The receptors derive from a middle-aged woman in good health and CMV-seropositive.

The CDR3 DNA reads as TGTGCCAGCAGTTTGACAGGCTCCTACAATGAGCAGTTCTTC. Its translation is CASSLTGSYNEQFF. The genes are TRBV27 and TRBJ2-1; D perhaps matches TRBD1 (6 bases). V was shortened by 3 bases and J by 0 bases, with 6 bases between the two germline ends. CDR3 size: 14 residues. Germline V gene lookup returns CDR1 MNHEY and CDR2 SMNVEV (reference sequence).

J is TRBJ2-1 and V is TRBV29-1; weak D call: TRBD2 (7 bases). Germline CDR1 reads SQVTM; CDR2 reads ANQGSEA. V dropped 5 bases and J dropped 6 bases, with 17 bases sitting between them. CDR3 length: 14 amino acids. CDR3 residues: CSVSFGGGGNEQFF. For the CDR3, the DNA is TGCAGCGTTTCATTCGGGGGAGGGGGCAATGAGCAGTTCTTC.

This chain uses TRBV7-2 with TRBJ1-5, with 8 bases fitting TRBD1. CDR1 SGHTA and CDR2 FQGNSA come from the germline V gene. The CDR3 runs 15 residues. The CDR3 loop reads CASTTGQGAYQPQHF. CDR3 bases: TGTGCTTCCACCACCGGGCAGGGGGCTTATCAGCCCCAGCATTTT.

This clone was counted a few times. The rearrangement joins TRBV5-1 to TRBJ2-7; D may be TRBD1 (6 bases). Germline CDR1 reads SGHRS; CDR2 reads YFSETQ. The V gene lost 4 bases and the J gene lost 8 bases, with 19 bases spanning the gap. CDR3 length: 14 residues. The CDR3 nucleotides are TGCGCCAGCAGCGATCCTCAGGGGACGGGGAAGCAGTACTTC. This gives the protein CASSDPQGTGKQYF.

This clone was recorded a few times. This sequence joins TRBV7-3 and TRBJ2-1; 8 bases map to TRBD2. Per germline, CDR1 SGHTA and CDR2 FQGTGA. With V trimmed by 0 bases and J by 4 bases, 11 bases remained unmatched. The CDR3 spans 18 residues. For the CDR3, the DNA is TGTGCCAGCAGCTTAACGTATTCGGGGTCTAGCGGGTACAATGAGCAGTTCTTC. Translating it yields CASSLTYSGSSGYNEQFF.

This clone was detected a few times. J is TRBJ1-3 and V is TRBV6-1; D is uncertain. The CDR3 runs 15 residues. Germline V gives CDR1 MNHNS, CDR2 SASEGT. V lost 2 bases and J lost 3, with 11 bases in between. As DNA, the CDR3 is TGTGCCAGCAGTGAAATTGGGTCAGGTGGAAACACCATATATTTT. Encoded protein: CASSEIGSGGNTIYF.

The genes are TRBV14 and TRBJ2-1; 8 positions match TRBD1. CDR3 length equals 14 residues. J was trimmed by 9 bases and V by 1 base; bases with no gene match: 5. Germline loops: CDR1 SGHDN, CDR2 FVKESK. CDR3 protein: CASSQVQGAGEQFF. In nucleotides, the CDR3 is TGTGCCAGCAGCCAAGTTCAGGGGGCGGGTGAGCAGTTCTTC.

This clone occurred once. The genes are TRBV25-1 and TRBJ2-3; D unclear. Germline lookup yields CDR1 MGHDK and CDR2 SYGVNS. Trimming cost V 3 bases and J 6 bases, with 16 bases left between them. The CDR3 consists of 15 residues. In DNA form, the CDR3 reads TGTGCCAGCAGTGATGTAGGAAGATGGAGCGATACGCAGTATTTT. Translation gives CASSDVGRWSDTQYF.

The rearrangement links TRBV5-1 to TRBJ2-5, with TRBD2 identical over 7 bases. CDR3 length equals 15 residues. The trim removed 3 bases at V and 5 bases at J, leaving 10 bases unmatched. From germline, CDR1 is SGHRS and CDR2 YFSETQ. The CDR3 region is CASSSWSGEWETQYF. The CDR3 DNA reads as TGCGCCAGCAGCTCTTGGAGCGGGGAATGGGAGACCCAGTACTTC. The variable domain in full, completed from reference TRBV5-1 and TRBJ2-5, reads KAGVTQTPRYLIKTRGQQVTLSCSPISGHRSVSWYQQTPGQGLQFLFEYFSETQRNKGNFPGRFSGRQFSNSRSEMNVSTLELGDSALYLCASSSWSGEWETQYFGPGTRLLVL.

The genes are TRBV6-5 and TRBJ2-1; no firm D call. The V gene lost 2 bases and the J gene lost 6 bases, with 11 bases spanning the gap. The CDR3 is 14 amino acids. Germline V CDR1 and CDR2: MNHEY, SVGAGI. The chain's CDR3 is CASSYDSRPNEQFF. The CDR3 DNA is TGTGCCAGCAGTTACGATTCCAGGCCCAATGAGCAGTTCTTC.

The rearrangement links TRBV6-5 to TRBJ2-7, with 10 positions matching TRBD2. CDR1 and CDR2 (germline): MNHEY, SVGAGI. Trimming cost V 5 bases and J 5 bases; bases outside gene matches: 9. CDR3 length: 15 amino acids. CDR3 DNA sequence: TGTGCCAGCAGTAGTCTAGCGGGAGTATTCGACGAGCAGTACTTC. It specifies CASSSLAGVFDEQYF.

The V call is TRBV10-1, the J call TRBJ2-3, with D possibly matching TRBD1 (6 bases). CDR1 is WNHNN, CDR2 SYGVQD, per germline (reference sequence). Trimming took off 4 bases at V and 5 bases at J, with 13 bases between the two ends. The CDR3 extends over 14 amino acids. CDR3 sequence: CASSAAGDLDTQYF. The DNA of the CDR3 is TGCGCCAGCAGTGCGGCAGGGGATCTAGATACGCAGTATTTT.

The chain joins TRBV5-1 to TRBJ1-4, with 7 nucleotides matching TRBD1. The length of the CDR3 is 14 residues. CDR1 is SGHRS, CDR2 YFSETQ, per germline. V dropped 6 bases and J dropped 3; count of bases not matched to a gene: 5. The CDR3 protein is CASKSGGSNEKLFF. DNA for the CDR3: TGCGCCAGCAAGTCAGGGGGTTCTAATGAAAAACTGTTTTTT.

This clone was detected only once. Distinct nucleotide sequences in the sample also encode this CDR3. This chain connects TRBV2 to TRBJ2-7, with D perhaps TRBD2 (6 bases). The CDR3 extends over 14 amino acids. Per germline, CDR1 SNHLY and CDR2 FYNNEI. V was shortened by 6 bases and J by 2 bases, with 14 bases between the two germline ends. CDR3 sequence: CASRKTSTTYEQYF. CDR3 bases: TGTGCCAGCAGGAAGACTAGTACAACCTACGAGCAGTACTTC.

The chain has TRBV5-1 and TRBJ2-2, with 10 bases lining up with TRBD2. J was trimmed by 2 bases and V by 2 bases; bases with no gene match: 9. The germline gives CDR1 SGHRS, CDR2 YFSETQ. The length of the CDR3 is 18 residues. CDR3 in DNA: TGCGCCAGCAGCTTAAGGAGGCTAGCGGGAGTTAACACCGGGGAGCTGTTTTTT. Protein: CASSLRRLAGVNTGELFF.

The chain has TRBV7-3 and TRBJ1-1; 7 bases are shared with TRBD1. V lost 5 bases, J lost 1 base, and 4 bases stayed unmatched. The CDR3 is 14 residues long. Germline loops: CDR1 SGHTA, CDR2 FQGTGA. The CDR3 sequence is CASSRTGANTEAFF. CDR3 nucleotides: TGTGCCAGCAGCCGTACAGGGGCGAACACTGAAGCTTTCTTT.

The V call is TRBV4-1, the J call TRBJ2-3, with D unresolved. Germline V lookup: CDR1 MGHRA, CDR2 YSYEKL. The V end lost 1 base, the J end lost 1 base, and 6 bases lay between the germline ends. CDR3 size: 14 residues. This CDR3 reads CASSQVHGTDTQYF. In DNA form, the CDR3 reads TGCGCCAGCAGCCAAGTTCATGGCACAGATACGCAGTATTTT.

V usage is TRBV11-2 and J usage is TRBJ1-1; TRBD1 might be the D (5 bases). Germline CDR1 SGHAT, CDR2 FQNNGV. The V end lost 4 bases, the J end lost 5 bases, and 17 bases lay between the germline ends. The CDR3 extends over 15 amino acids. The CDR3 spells CASSSPQAGRTEAFF. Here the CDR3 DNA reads TGTGCCAGCAGCTCCCCACAGGCCGGTAGGACTGAAGCTTTCTTT.

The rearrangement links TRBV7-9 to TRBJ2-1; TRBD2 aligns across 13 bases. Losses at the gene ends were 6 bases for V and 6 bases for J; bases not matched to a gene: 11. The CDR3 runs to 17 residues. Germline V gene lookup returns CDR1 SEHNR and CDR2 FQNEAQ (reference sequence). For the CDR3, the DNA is TGTGCCAGCAGACTGACCGGAGGACTAGCGGGAGTCAATGAGCAGTTCTTC. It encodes CASRLTGGLAGVNEQFF. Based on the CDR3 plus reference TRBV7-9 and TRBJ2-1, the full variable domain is DTGVSQNPRHKITKRGQNVTFRCDPISEHNRLYWYRQTLGQGPEFLTYFQNEAQLEKSRLLSDRFSAERPKGSFSTLEIQRTEQGDSAMYLCASRLTGGLAGVNEQFFGPGTRLTVL.

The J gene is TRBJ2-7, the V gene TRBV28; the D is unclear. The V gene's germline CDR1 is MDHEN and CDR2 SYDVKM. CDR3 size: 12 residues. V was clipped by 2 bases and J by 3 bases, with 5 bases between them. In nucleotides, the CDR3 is TGTGCCAGCAGTTTAAACGGCTACGAGCAGTACTTC. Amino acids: CASSLNGYEQYF.

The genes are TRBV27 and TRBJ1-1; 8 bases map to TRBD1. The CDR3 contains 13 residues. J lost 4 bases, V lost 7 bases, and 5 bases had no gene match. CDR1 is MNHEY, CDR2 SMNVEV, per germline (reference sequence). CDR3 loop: CASTRGPSTEAFF. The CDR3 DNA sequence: TGTGCCAGCACCAGGGGGCCAAGCACTGAAGCTTTCTTT.

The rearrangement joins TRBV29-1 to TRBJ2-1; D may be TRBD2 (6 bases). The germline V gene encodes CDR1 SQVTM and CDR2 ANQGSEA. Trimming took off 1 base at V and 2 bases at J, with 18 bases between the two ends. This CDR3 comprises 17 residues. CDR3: CSVEGSGSGRPYNEQFF. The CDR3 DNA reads TGCAGCGTTGAAGGATCCGGTTCCGGGAGACCCTACAATGAGCAGTTCTTC.

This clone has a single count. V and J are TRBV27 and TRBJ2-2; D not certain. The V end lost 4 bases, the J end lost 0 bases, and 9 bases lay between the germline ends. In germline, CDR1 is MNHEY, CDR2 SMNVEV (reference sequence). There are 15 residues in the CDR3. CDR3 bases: TGTGCCAGCAGTTCTTTGCGTACGAACACCGGGGAGCTGTTTTTT. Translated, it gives CASSSLRTNTGELFF.

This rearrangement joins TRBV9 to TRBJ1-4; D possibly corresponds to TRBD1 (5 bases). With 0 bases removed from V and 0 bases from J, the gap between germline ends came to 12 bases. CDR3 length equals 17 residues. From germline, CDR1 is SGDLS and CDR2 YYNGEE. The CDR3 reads CASSVAGGLATNEKLFF. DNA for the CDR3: TGTGCCAGCAGCGTAGCGGGGGGACTTGCAACTAATGAAAAACTGTTTTTT.

CDR3 amino acids: CASSEGPLHSNQPQHF. The CDR3 nucleotides are TGTGCCAGCAGTGAAGGGCCGCTCCATAGCAATCAGCCCCAGCATTTT. V and J are TRBV6-1 and TRBJ1-5, with D unresolved. V lost 1 base and J 0 bases, leaving 10 bases between the germline ends. Germline lookup yields CDR1 MNHNS and CDR2 SASEGT. This CDR3 spans 16 amino acids.

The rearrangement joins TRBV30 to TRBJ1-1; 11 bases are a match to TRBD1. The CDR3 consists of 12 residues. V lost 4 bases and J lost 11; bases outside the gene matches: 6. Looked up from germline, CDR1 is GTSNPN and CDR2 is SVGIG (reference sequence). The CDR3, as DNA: TGTGCCTGGAAGGGACAGGGGGTAAGGGCTTTCTTT. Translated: CAWKGQGVRAFF.

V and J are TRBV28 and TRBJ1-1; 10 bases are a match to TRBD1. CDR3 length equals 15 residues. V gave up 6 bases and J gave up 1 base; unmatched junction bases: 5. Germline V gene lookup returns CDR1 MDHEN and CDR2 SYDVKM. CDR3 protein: CASSFWTGGNTEAFF. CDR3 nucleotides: TGTGCCAGCAGCTTTTGGACAGGGGGGAACACTGAAGCTTTCTTT.

The CDR3 protein is CASSVGGTGFEKLFF. The CDR3 DNA is TGTGCCAGCAGTGTGGGCGGGACAGGGTTCGAAAAACTGTTTTTT. The chain has TRBV6-1 and TRBJ1-4; 9 bases align to TRBD1. The junction had 8 bases not matched to a gene; V was cut back by 4 bases and J by 8 bases. This CDR3 spans 15 amino acids. Per the germline V gene, CDR1 is MNHNS and CDR2 is SASEGT.